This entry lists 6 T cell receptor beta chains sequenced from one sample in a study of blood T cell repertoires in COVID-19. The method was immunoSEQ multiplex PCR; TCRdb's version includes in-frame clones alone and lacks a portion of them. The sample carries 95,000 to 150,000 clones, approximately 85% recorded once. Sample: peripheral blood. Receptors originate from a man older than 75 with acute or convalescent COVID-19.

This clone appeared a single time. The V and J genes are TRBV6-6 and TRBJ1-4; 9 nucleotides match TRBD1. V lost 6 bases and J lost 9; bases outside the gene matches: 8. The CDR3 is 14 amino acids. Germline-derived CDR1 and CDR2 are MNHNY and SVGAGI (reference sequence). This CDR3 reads CASSPGQGQQKLFF. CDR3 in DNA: TGTGCCAGCAGCCCGGGACAGGGCCAACAAAAACTGTTTTTT.

The CDR3 nucleotides are TGTGCCAGTAGTAGGGGCCCCCACGGGGGAGGGTACAATGAGCAGTTCTTC. Protein product: CASSRGPHGGGYNEQFF. The genes are TRBV19 and TRBJ2-1, with 7 nucleotides matching TRBD2. In germline, CDR1 is LNHDA, CDR2 SQIVND (reference sequence). J gave up 4 bases and V 4 bases, and 13 bases lay outside the gene matches. This CDR3 comprises 17 residues.

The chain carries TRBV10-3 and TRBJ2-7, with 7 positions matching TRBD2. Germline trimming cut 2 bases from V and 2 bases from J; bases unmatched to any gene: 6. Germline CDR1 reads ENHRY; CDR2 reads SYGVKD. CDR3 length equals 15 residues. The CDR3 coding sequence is TGTGCCATCAGTGAGAAGGTCGCGGGGGCCTACGAGCAGTACTTC. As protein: CAISEKVAGAYEQYF.

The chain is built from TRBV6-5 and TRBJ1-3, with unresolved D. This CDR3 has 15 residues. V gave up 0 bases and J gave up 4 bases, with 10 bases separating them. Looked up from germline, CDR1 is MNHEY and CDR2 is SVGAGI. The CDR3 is CASSYSRVGGNTIYF. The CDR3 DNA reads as TGTGCCAGCAGTTACTCGAGGGTAGGGGGAAACACCATATATTTT.

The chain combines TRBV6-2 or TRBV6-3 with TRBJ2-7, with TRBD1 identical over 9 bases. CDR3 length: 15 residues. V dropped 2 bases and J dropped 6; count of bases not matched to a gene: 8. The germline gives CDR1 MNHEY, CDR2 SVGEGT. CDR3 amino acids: CASSYGGQGTGEQYF. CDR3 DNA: TGTGCCAGCAGTTACGGGGGACAGGGAACAGGCGAGCAGTACTTC.

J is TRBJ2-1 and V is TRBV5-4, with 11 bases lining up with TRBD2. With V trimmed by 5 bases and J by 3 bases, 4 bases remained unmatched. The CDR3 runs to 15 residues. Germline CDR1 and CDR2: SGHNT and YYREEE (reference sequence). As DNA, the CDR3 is TGTGCCAGCAGTTGGGGACTAGCGGTCTACAATGAGCAGTTCTTC. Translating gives CASSWGLAVYNEQFF.